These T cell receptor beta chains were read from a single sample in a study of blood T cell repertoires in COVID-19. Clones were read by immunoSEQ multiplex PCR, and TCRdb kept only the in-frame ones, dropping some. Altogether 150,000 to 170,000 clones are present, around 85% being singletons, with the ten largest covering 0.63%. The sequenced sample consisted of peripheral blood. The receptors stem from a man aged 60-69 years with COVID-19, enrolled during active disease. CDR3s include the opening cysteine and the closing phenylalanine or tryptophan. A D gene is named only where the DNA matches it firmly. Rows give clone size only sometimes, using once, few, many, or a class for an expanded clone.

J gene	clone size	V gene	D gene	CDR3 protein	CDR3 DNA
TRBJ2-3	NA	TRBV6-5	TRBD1	CASSYSRAGGDTQYF	TGTGCCAGCAGTTACTCGAGGGCAGGGGGAGATACGCAGTATTTT
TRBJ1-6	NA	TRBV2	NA	CASSGQQINSPLHF	TGTGCCAGCAGTGGACAGCAGATAAATTCACCCCTCCACTTT
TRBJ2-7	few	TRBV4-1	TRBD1	CASSQDSGQGRSF	TGCGCCAGCAGCCAAGATAGCGGACAGGGGCGCTCTTTC
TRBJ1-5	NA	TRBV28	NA	CASSLSSAGAPQHF	TGTGCCAGCAGTTTATCTTCCGCTGGGGCACCCCAGCATTTT
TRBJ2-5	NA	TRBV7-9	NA	CASSLTVPGETQYF	TGTGCCAGCAGCTTAACGGTCCCCGGTGAGACCCAGTACTTC
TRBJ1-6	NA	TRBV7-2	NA	CASSPTDSHNSPLHF	TGTGCCAGCAGCCCGACGGACAGCCATAATTCACCCCTCCACTTT
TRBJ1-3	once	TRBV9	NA	CASSVVGDSGNTIYF	TGTGCCAGCAGCGTAGTAGGGGACTCTGGAAACACCATATATTTT
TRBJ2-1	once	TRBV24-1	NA	CATSDPGRNEQFF	TGTGCCACCAGTGATCCGGGGAGGAATGAGCAGTTCTTC
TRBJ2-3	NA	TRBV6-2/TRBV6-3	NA	CASSGSHRKNTDTQYF	TGTGCCAGCAGTGGGTCGCACAGGAAAAACACAGATACGCAGTATTTT
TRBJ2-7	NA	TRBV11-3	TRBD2	CASSSPSGRVAYEQYF	TGTGCCAGCAGCTCACCTAGCGGGAGGGTTGCCTACGAGCAGTACTTC
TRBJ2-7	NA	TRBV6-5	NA	CASSTGGPGHEQYF	TGTGCCAGCTCTACTGGGGGCCCAGGGCACGAGCAGTACTTC